This entry concerns a single T cell receptor beta chain. This specimen belongs to a study of shared clonotypes between healthy human individuals. The table came from immunoSEQ multiplex PCR; TCRdb's copy has only in-frame clones and leaves some out. The profile covers millions of clones, with 90% to 95% appearing a single time and around 0.14% taken by the ten largest. The V end lost 5 bases, the J end lost 8 bases, and 15 bases lay between the germline ends. Germline CDR1 is SGHAT and CDR2 is FQNNGV. The CDR3 is 13 amino acids. The chain carries TRBV11-2 and TRBJ1-2; D gene uncertain. The TCR comes from a man aged 18 to 35 in good health. The sample comprised naive CD4+ T cells sorted from blood. Subset meaning: CD45RA+ positively selected. CDR3 protein: CASSVDGRRGYTF. CDR3 coding DNA: TGTGCCAGCAGCGTGGACGGCCGGAGGGGCTACACCTTC.